The clone carrying this T cell receptor (beta chain) occurred once. Its antigen remains unknown. The CDR3 totals 11 residues. With V trimmed by 5 bases and J by 15 bases, 7 bases remained unmatched. Looked up from germline, CDR1 is DFQATT and CDR2 is SNEGSKA (reference sequence). The entry originates in a study of shared clonotypes between healthy human individuals. Study results and caveats: Clonotype sharing levels among donors were expected to vary with sequencing depth. As a rule, naive subsets had a larger estimated richness than memory subsets.

The assay was run at deep level. The authors split each subset's genomic DNA evenly across several immunoSEQ plates. Method: immunoSEQ multiplex PCR; TCRdb's copy keeps in-frame clones and lacks some. The sample lists under 750,000 clones, 72% seen once, with around 1.8% in the top ten. Input material: memory CD4+ T cells sorted from blood. The subset here: CD45RA-negative fraction. This TCR was sampled from a young woman in good health. The chain combines TRBV20-1 with TRBJ2-4; TRBD1 matches 10 bases. DNA of the CDR3: TGCAGTGCTCCCCTCGGGACAGGGGCGTACTTC. This sequence encodes CSAPLGTGAYF.